A selection of T cell receptor beta chains follows, all from one sample in a study of CD8+ T cells in alopecia areata. Measured with immunoSEQ multiplex PCR; TCRdb has only the in-frame clones, and not every one. The data contain 150,000 or so clones, 40% to 50% of them seen just once; the ten biggest clones take up about 6.4%. The sequencing sample was made of CD4+ T cells sorted from blood. The receptors were gathered from a human donor with alopecia areata. Both conserved end residues are part of each CDR3. Each record gives: D gene, V gene, clone size, J gene, CDR3 protein, CDR3 DNA. A D gene is named only where the DNA matches it firmly. For some rows the clone size is stated as once, few or many, or as a class when expanded; others skip it.

d_call: TRBD1; v_call: TRBV5-1; clone_size: NA; j_call: TRBJ2-7; cdr3_aa: CASSLTGVISHEQYF; cdr3_nt: TGCGCCAGCAGCTTGACAGGGGTGATTTCCCACGAGCAGTACTTC
d_call: NA; v_call: TRBV5-1; clone_size: once; j_call: TRBJ2-6; cdr3_aa: CASRVAPGANVLTF; cdr3_nt: TGCGCCAGCAGGGTGGCTCCGGGGGCCAACGTCCTGACTTTC
d_call: NA; v_call: TRBV7-6; clone_size: NA; j_call: TRBJ2-7; cdr3_aa: CASSWRQDSEQYF; cdr3_nt: TGTGCCAGCAGCTGGAGACAGGACTCCGAGCAGTACTTC
d_call: NA; v_call: TRBV7-2; clone_size: few; j_call: TRBJ2-3; cdr3_aa: CASSFSRTDTQYF; cdr3_nt: TGTGCCAGCAGCTTCTCCCGCACAGATACGCAGTATTTT
d_call: NA; v_call: TRBV7-9; clone_size: once; j_call: TRBJ1-1; cdr3_aa: CASTATASLEAFF; cdr3_nt: TGTGCCAGCACCGCAACGGCCAGCCTTGAAGCTTTCTTT
d_call: NA; v_call: TRBV27; clone_size: NA; j_call: TRBJ1-5; cdr3_aa: CASSRSGRDQPQHF; cdr3_nt: TGTGCCAGCAGTCGATCCGGCCGAGATCAGCCCCAGCATTTT
d_call: TRBD2; v_call: TRBV14; clone_size: NA; j_call: TRBJ2-5; cdr3_aa: CASSQHFGTSGRAAKETQYF; cdr3_nt: TGTGCCAGCAGCCAACATTTCGGGACTAGCGGGAGGGCCGCAAAGGAGACCCAGTACTTC
d_call: NA; v_call: TRBV27; clone_size: NA; j_call: TRBJ2-1; cdr3_aa: CASSVLSGYSPNEQFF; cdr3_nt: TGTGCCAGCAGTGTTCTTAGCGGCTATTCCCCCAATGAGCAGTTCTTC
d_call: TRBD2; v_call: TRBV28; clone_size: NA; j_call: TRBJ2-7; cdr3_aa: CASSLAGGPSYEQYF; cdr3_nt: TGTGCCAGCAGTTTAGCGGGAGGGCCATCCTACGAGCAGTACTTC
d_call: NA; v_call: TRBV7-2; clone_size: few; j_call: TRBJ2-3; cdr3_aa: CASSLWAGSGDTQYF; cdr3_nt: TGTGCCAGCAGCTTATGGGCCGGGAGTGGCGATACGCAGTATTTT
d_call: NA; v_call: TRBV6-5; clone_size: few; j_call: TRBJ2-2; cdr3_aa: CASSHTGELFF; cdr3_nt: TGTGCCAGCAGTCATACCGGGGAGCTGTTTTTT
d_call: NA; v_call: TRBV7-2; clone_size: few; j_call: TRBJ2-1; cdr3_aa: CASSPRAANEQFF; cdr3_nt: TGTGCCAGCAGCCCCCGGGCGGCCAATGAGCAGTTCTTC
d_call: NA; v_call: TRBV7-2; clone_size: NA; j_call: TRBJ2-7; cdr3_aa: CASSPPSLEQYF; cdr3_nt: TGTGCCAGCAGCCCCCCTAGTCTCGAGCAGTACTTC
d_call: NA; v_call: TRBV29-1; clone_size: NA; j_call: TRBJ2-4; cdr3_aa: CSATLGQNIQYF; cdr3_nt: TGCAGCGCTACCTTGGGGCAAAACATTCAGTACTTC
d_call: NA; v_call: TRBV29-1; clone_size: NA; j_call: TRBJ2-3; cdr3_aa: CSSYGEDTQYF; cdr3_nt: TGCAGCTCCTACGGTGAGGATACGCAGTATTTT
d_call: NA; v_call: TRBV19; clone_size: few; j_call: TRBJ2-3; cdr3_aa: CASSIDLSTDTQYF; cdr3_nt: TGTGCCAGTAGTATAGATCTAAGCACAGATACGCAGTATTTT
d_call: NA; v_call: TRBV13; clone_size: few; j_call: TRBJ1-3; cdr3_aa: CASSPPDYSGNTIYF; cdr3_nt: TGTGCCAGCAGCCCCCCGGATTACTCTGGAAACACCATATATTTT
d_call: NA; v_call: TRBV6-5; clone_size: NA; j_call: TRBJ2-3; cdr3_aa: CASSRRVTDTQYF; cdr3_nt: TGTGCCAGCAGTAGGAGAGTCACAGATACGCAGTATTTT
d_call: NA; v_call: TRBV27; clone_size: few; j_call: TRBJ2-5; cdr3_aa: CASSEMTSGETQYF; cdr3_nt: TGTGCCAGCAGCGAGATGACTAGTGGGGAGACCCAGTACTTC
d_call: NA; v_call: TRBV20-1; clone_size: few; j_call: TRBJ1-1; cdr3_aa: CSEMVSSKAFF; cdr3_nt: TGCAGTGAAATGGTCAGTTCGAAAGCTTTCTTT
d_call: TRBD1; v_call: TRBV29-1; clone_size: NA; j_call: TRBJ2-5; cdr3_aa: CSVELTGAVRTQYF; cdr3_nt: TGCAGCGTTGAATTAACAGGGGCGGTGAGAACCCAGTACTTC
d_call: NA; v_call: TRBV6-5; clone_size: once; j_call: TRBJ2-1; cdr3_aa: CASRMTEYNEQFF; cdr3_nt: TGTGCCAGCAGGATGACAGAGTACAATGAGCAGTTCTTC
d_call: NA; v_call: TRBV11-3; clone_size: few; j_call: TRBJ1-3; cdr3_aa: CASSARTSGNTIYF; cdr3_nt: TGTGCCAGCAGCGCTAGAACGTCTGGAAACACCATATATTTT